This T cell receptor beta chain was sequenced during a study of T cells expressing NK-cell markers. Beta-chain TCR cDNA was generated via 5'RACE template switching with UMIs. One entry per CDR3 protein, without DNA, is what TCRdb gives after re-calling the 5' RACE reads. The table for this sample gives approximately 380,000 distinct CDR3 sequences. This CDR3 has 12 amino acids. This chain joins TRBV12-3 or TRBV12-4 and TRBJ2-7. This receptor was identified in a man between 18 and 69 years old in good health. Specimen: blood T cells: a sorted CD56 or NKG2C T cell subset, CD4+ or CD8+ T cells, or bulk PBMC T cells (not recorded which). The CDR3 is CASSFMDGSKYF.